This TCR beta chain was captured in a study of cytomegalovirus exposure and HLA in healthy donors. V dropped 5 bases and J dropped 1 base, with 10 bases sitting between them. CDR1 is SGHTA and CDR2 is FQGTGA in the germline V gene. The CDR3 has 14 residues. PCR used 60 Vbeta primers and 13 Jbeta primers. Sequenced by immunoSEQ multiplex PCR; TCRdb stores in-frame clones only, minus some. This sample has some 130,000 clones; 66% occur once, and the top ten carry 1.5% to 2%. The genes are TRBV7-3 and TRBJ2-3; unclear D gene. The TCR was taken from a human donor in good health. The sequenced material came from PBMCs. The CDR3 sequence is CASSPQSGTDTQYF. The CDR3 nucleotides read TGTGCCAGCAGCCCTCAATCAGGCACAGATACGCAGTATTTT.